Listed below are T cell receptor beta chains from one sample, sequenced in a study of blood T cell repertoires in COVID-19. The repertoire was sequenced with immunoSEQ multiplex PCR; TCRdb's copy has only in-frame clones and lacks some. Seen here are a few hundred thousand clones, approximately 85% observed once, and the top ten hold under 2.5%. Sample: PBMCs or T cells enriched from blood (not recorded which). The source is a young man who had recovered from COVID-19. Each CDR3 is given without its conserved first and last residue.

J	V	CDR3
TRBJ1-2	TRBV15	ATSSRNRARYGYT
TRBJ1-1	TRBV7-3	ASSRTVTRTEAF
TRBJ2-2	TRBV3-1/TRBV3-2	ASSRPAGELF
TRBJ2-7	TRBV11-2	ASSPMRGSSYEQY
TRBJ1-2	TRBV29-1	SVRTDRDGYT
TRBJ2-3	TRBV2	ASELEAGGQVETDTQY
TRBJ1-1	TRBV12-5	ASGLGTVFMNTEAF
TRBJ1-5	TRBV6-6	ASRASQPQH
TRBJ2-7	TRBV6-5	ASSLRGAQLLEQY
TRBJ1-1	TRBV5-4	ASSFRGTEAF
TRBJ1-4	TRBV7-2	ASSFDRGGEKLF
TRBJ2-1	TRBV7-9	ASSFLASGGDEQF
TRBJ1-2	TRBV27	ASSQDRGGGYT
TRBJ1-6	TRBV11-1	ASSRSGQGDSPLH
TRBJ1-6	TRBV7-6	ASSSARQGNSPLH
TRBJ1-2	TRBV24-1	ATSDLTGFNYGYT
TRBJ1-1	TRBV18	ASSGQSNTEAF
TRBJ2-7	TRBV10-3	AISEIYAGTGAYEQY
TRBJ1-4	TRBV27	ASSPRINGEKLF
TRBJ1-2	TRBV4-2	ASSQTTDRVYYGYT
TRBJ1-5	TRBV24-1	ATSEGQGWGQPQH
TRBJ2-5	TRBV5-6	ASSLLSRAWETQY
TRBJ2-2	TRBV4-1	ASSQDPVLANTGELF
TRBJ2-3	TRBV7-2	ASRKGQATSTDTQY
TRBJ2-7	TRBV5-4	ASSPGVSGGIYEQY
TRBJ2-5	TRBV13	ASSLDRGTQY
TRBJ1-1	TRBV9	ASSPGQTTEAF
TRBJ2-7	TRBV30	AWSEHYEQY
TRBJ2-1	TRBV9	ASSPWSGGSYNEQF
TRBJ2-3	TRBV10-1	ATGLAGGPRTDTQY
TRBJ1-2	TRBV5-4	ASSLTGSRGNYGYT
TRBJ2-2	TRBV7-9	ASSLSITGNTGELF
TRBJ1-2	TRBV9	ASSVLDTNRGYT
TRBJ2-5	TRBV6-5	ASSYGTGQETQY
TRBJ2-3	TRBV30	AWSAGTSGGDTQY
TRBJ1-5	TRBV24-1	ATSDDLGKTQH
TRBJ1-1	TRBV5-6	ASSWGGGLNTEAF
TRBJ2-7	TRBV29-1	SATLGDEQY
TRBJ2-2	TRBV3-1/TRBV3-2	ASSQDRAPGELF
TRBJ1-2	TRBV5-6	ASSPYDYFYGYT
TRBJ1-2	TRBV27	ASSLRRATGYT
TRBJ2-2	TRBV28	ASPLSPGLPELGELF
TRBJ2-3	TRBV5-4	ASSLDRVTGSTQY
TRBJ1-2	TRBV27	ASSYTPAGRDGYT
TRBJ2-7	TRBV7-8	ASSLALSGAYEQY
TRBJ1-6	TRBV3-1/TRBV3-2	ASSPRGGNSPLH
TRBJ2-7	TRBV3-1/TRBV3-2	ASSRGRGSSYEQY
TRBJ2-5	TRBV3-1/TRBV3-2	ASSQHTLQETQY
TRBJ2-2	TRBV30	AWSDRPGELF
TRBJ1-1	TRBV27	ASSLTLLNTEAF
TRBJ2-3	TRBV2	ATTTSGGPNTDTQY
TRBJ2-7	TRBV6-5	ASSRTGGPYEQY
TRBJ2-1	TRBV29-1	SAPPSGGGTYNEQF
TRBJ1-1	TRBV15	ATRTGRGGTEAF
TRBJ2-5	TRBV28	ASSLTSGYETQY